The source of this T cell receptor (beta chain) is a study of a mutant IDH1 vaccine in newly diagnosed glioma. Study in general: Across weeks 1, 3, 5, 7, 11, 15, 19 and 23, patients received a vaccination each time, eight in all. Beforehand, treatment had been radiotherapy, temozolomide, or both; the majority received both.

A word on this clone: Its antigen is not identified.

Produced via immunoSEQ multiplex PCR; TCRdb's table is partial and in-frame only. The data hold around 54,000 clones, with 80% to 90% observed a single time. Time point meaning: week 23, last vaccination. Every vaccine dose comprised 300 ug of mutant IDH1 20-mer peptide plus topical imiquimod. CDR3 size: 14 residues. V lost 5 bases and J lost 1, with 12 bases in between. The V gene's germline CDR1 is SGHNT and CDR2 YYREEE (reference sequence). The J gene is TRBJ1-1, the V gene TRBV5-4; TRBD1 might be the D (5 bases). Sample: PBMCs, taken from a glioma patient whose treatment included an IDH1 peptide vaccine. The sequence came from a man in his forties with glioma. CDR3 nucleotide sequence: TGTGCCAGCAGTCCAGGGACGAGGAACACTGAAGCTTTCTTT. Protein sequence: CASSPGTRNTEAFF.